This paragraph reports one T cell receptor (beta chain). The antigen is not known. CDR1 and CDR2 from the germline V gene are MNHEY and SMNVEV (reference sequence). The CDR3 runs to 13 residues. The germline V and J ends were trimmed by 3 bases and 5 bases, with 8 bases remaining between them. The assay was immunoSEQ multiplex PCR, and TCRdb's table has in-frame clones only and misses some. The table shows 100,000 to 150,000 clones, with about nine tenths occurring only once. These data originate in a study of OX40 agonist ivuxolimab in advanced cancers. At the level of the study: Across the patients, intravenous ivuxolimab was delivered every 2 weeks at 0.01 to 10 mg/kg. Subjects had a mean age of around 60 years, with a range of 23 to 79; around 83% were male. Study-level findings and limits: Expanded clones were, on average, more numerous among CD8+ T cells than CD4+. Among the lowest levels of clonal expansion were found in partial responders at 0.1-3.0 mg/kg.

The sequences come from CD4+ or CD8+ T cells sorted from blood, collected in a trial of the OX40 agonist ivuxolimab. This chain links TRBV27 with TRBJ2-1; D is uncertain. The source is an adult with an advanced solid tumor such as melanoma, head and neck, liver or kidney cancer. CDR3 nucleotides: TGTGCCAGCAGTTTTAACGTCAACAATGAGCAGTTCTTC. Its translation is CASSFNVNNEQFF.